This entry lists 24 T cell receptor beta chains sequenced from one sample in a study of shared clonotypes between healthy human individuals. Clones were sequenced by immunoSEQ multiplex PCR, and TCRdb holds only the in-frame ones, with some missing. The table lists roughly 2.5 million clones, 90% to 95% of them singletons, with around 0.14% in the top ten. Input material: naive CD4+ T cells sorted from blood. The subset was: CD45RA+ positively selected. These receptors came from a man aged 18 to 29 in good health.

This chain uses TRBV6-5 with TRBJ2-1; maybe TRBD2 (6 bases). Trimming cost V 0 bases and J 6 bases, with 6 bases left between them. CDR1 and CDR2 (germline): MNHEY, SVGAGI. The CDR3 is 13 amino acids. The CDR3 nucleotides read TGTGCCAGCAGTTACTCGGAGGGCAATGAGCAGTTCTTC. Its translation is CASSYSEGNEQFF.

The V call is TRBV6-5, the J call TRBJ1-1; maybe TRBD1 (6 bases). V was trimmed by 0 bases and J by 1 base, leaving 12 bases between them. Germline V gene lookup returns CDR1 MNHEY and CDR2 SVGAGI. The CDR3 is 16 residues long. CDR3 in amino acids: CASSYSGRGQNTEAFF. For the CDR3, the DNA is TGTGCCAGCAGTTACTCGGGCAGGGGACAGAACACTGAAGCTTTCTTT.

V is TRBV10-1 and J is TRBJ2-3; D is uncertain. This CDR3 region has 12 residues. CDR1 and CDR2 (germline): WNHNN, SYGVQD (reference sequence). Trimming took off 3 bases at V and 8 bases at J, with 9 bases between the two ends. CDR3 protein: CASSESPGTQYF. DNA for the CDR3: TGCGCCAGCAGTGAATCCCCGGGTACGCAGTATTTT.

The chain joins TRBV6-1 to TRBJ2-7; D is ambiguous. This CDR3 is built from 14 residues. The V end lost 0 bases, the J end lost 2 bases, and 8 bases lay between the germline ends. Germline-derived CDR1 and CDR2 are MNHNS and SASEGT. This chain's CDR3 is CASSEAYSPYEQYF. The CDR3 DNA follows: TGTGCCAGCAGTGAAGCCTACAGTCCCTACGAGCAGTACTTC.

This clone turned up a few times. The J gene is TRBJ1-6, the V gene TRBV27; D is ambiguous. This CDR3 region has 11 residues. The germline V and J ends were trimmed by 8 bases and 13 bases, with 12 bases remaining between them. Germline CDR1 reads MNHEY; CDR2 reads SMNVEV (reference sequence). In DNA form, the CDR3 reads TGTGCCAGCCATGATGGAGGGCCCCTCCACTTT. This gives the protein CASHDGGPLHF.

A remark on this clone: Within the sample, other DNA sequences also encode this same CDR3. The chain recombines TRBV7-9 with TRBJ1-1; TRBD1 is a possible D gene (6 bases). This CDR3 region has 13 residues. Trimming stripped 1 base from V and 8 bases from J, with 11 bases between. Per germline, CDR1 SEHNR and CDR2 FQNEAQ (reference sequence). The CDR3 sequence is CASSLDGGTEAFF. The CDR3 DNA reads TGTGCCAGCAGCTTAGATGGAGGGACAGAAGCTTTCTTT.

V is TRBV27 and J is TRBJ2-1; D not certain. The CDR3 totals 15 residues. V was cut by 2 bases and J by 7 bases, with 15 bases left in between. CDR1 MNHEY and CDR2 SMNVEV come from the germline V gene (reference sequence). This CDR3 is CASSLGRAERNEQFF. The CDR3 DNA is TGTGCCAGCAGTTTAGGACGGGCCGAGAGGAATGAGCAGTTCTTC.

V usage is TRBV18 and J usage is TRBJ2-7; 7 bases are a match to TRBD1. The germline CDR1 and CDR2 sequences are KGHSH and LQKENI. J gave up 7 bases and V 2 bases, and 11 bases lay outside the gene matches. The CDR3 is made up of 15 amino acids. For the CDR3, the DNA is TGTGCCAGCTCACCAGTCCCGGGACAGTTCGGGGAGCAGTACTTC. It is translated as CASSPVPGQFGEQYF. Together with reference TRBV18 and TRBJ2-7, the CDR3 gives the full variable domain: NAGVMQNPRHLVRRRGQEARLRCSPMKGHSHVYWYRQLPEEGLKFMVYLQKENIIDESGMPKERFSAEFPKEGPSILRIQQVVRGDSAAYFCASSPVPGQFGEQYFGPGTRLTVT.

This clone was counted a few times. Other nucleotide sequences in the sample specify the same CDR3. The chain carries TRBV29-1 and TRBJ1-1; D is undetermined. Trimming took 2 bases from V and 3 from J, leaving 1 base between them. The CDR3 has 10 amino acids. Germline V gene sequence: CDR1 SQVTM, CDR2 ANQGSEA. Written as DNA, the CDR3 is TGCAGCGTTGAATACACTGAAGCTTTCTTT. Its translation: CSVEYTEAFF.

This sequence joins TRBV7-9 and TRBJ1-4; D remains unclear. This CDR3 has 15 residues. V gave up 5 bases and J gave up 0 bases, with 10 bases separating them. The germline V gene encodes CDR1 SEHNR and CDR2 FQNEAQ (reference sequence). In nucleotides, the CDR3 is TGTGCCAGCAGCCTCACTGAGGCAACTAATGAAAAACTGTTTTTT. Translation: CASSLTEATNEKLFF.

Comments on this clone: One junction end does not reproduce the germline sequence, and a read error may be involved. V is TRBV6-5 and J is TRBJ2-7; weak D call: TRBD1 (6 bases). The CDR3 sequence is 15 residues long. Per the germline V gene, CDR1 is MNHEY and CDR2 is SVGAGI. Here the CDR3 DNA reads TGTACCAGCAGTTACGGGTTCAGGGGAGCCTACGAGCAGTACTTC. Amino acids: CTSSYGFRGAYEQYF.

The chain joins TRBV9 to TRBJ2-2; D ambiguous. The CDR3 runs to 16 residues. V lost 0 bases, J lost 0 bases, and 9 bases lay in between. Looked up from germline, CDR1 is SGDLS and CDR2 is YYNGEE. The CDR3 DNA follows: TGTGCCAGCAGCGTAGGGGCGGCATCGAACACCGGGGAGCTGTTTTTT. This codes for CASSVGAASNTGELFF.

The chain has TRBV29-1 and TRBJ1-1; D ambiguous. This CDR3 is 15 amino acids long. Trimming took 1 base from V and 7 from J, leaving 19 bases between them. Per the germline V gene, CDR1 is SQVTM and CDR2 is ANQGSEA. The CDR3 region is CSVEVLPEPQFEAFF. DNA for the CDR3: TGCAGCGTTGAAGTCCTCCCGGAGCCCCAATTTGAAGCTTTCTTT. Full variable domain (remainder filled in from reference TRBV29-1 and TRBJ1-1): SAVISQKPSRDICQRGTSLTIQCQVDSQVTMMFWYRQQPGQSLTLIATANQGSEATYESGFVIDKFPISRPNLTFSTLTVSNMSPEDSSIYLCSVEVLPEPQFEAFFGQGTRLTVV.

Here the CDR3 DNA reads TGTGCCAGCAGCCCCAGGGAGGGAACTGGGGCCAACGTCCTGACTTTC. Translated, it gives CASSPREGTGANVLTF. The chain combines TRBV9 with TRBJ2-6; TRBD2 aligns across 7 bases. The V and J ends lost 4 bases and 2 bases, in that order; junction bases with no gene match: 6. Germline CDR1 and CDR2: SGDLS and YYNGEE. This CDR3 comprises 16 residues.

V and J are TRBV6-1 and TRBJ2-6, with D uncertain. The CDR3 sequence is 16 residues long. The germline CDR1 and CDR2 sequences are MNHNS and SASEGT. Trimming removed 3 bases at V and 0 bases at J, with 9 bases between. The CDR3 DNA follows: TGTGCCAGCAGTGAGTATCAGACCTCTGGGGCCAACGTCCTGACTTTC. Translation gives CASSEYQTSGANVLTF.

This clone was seen only once. The CDR3 protein is CASRLREEPYGYTF. The CDR3 nucleotides are TGTGCCAGCAGACTGCGGGAGGAGCCGTATGGCTACACCTTC. The V gene is TRBV21-1, the J gene TRBJ1-2. TRBV21-1 constitutes a pseudogene. The CDR3 is 14 residues long.

The chain carries TRBV10-3 and TRBJ1-4, with a weak D call TRBD1 (5 bases). CDR3 length: 16 residues. V was trimmed by 2 bases and J by 1 base, leaving 11 bases between them. Germline CDR1 and CDR2: ENHRY and SYGVKD. This chain's CDR3 is CAISEGGILTNEKLFF. In DNA, the CDR3 is TGTGCCATCAGTGAGGGGGGGATCCTAACTAATGAAAAACTGTTTTTT.

The chain employs TRBV7-2 and TRBJ2-7, with 9 bases fitting TRBD2. Looked up from germline, CDR1 is SGHTA and CDR2 is FQGNSA. The junction had 6 bases not matched to a gene; V was cut back by 0 bases and J by 3 bases. The CDR3 runs 16 residues. Here the CDR3 reads CASSLALAGNYYEQYF. CDR3 in DNA: TGTGCCAGCAGCTTAGCTCTAGCGGGAAATTACTACGAGCAGTACTTC.

About this clone itself: The sample holds other DNA sequences that translate to the same CDR3. This chain links TRBV7-9 with TRBJ1-1; D is ambiguous. The germline V gene has CDR1 SEHNR and CDR2 FQNEAQ (reference sequence). This CDR3 has 14 residues. V was shortened by 5 bases and J by 0 bases, with 10 bases between the two germline ends. For the CDR3, the DNA is TGTGCCAGCAGCCCTCAAGCATTGAACACTGAAGCTTTCTTT. Residues: CASSPQALNTEAFF.

The rearrangement joins TRBV30 to TRBJ2-2; D uncertain. Trimming cost V 3 bases and J 3 bases, with 5 bases left between them. CDR3 length: 12 amino acids. Germline assignment: CDR1 GTSNPN and CDR2 SVGIG (reference sequence). CDR3 sequence reads: CAWRGHTGELFF. The DNA for the CDR3 is TGTGCCTGGAGAGGGCACACCGGGGAGCTGTTTTTT.

V usage is TRBV7-2 and J usage is TRBJ1-3, with unresolved D. CDR3 length: 12 residues. CDR1 and CDR2 (germline): SGHTA, FQGNSA. Trimming pared 5 bases from V and 4 bases from J, leaving 6 bases between. CDR3 sequence (DNA): TGTGCCAGCAGCCCCCCCGGAAACACCATATATTTT. This encodes CASSPPGNTIYF.

Concerning this clone: At the DNA level, this CDR3 is encoded by other sequences in the same sample as well. The chain is built from TRBV5-1 and TRBJ2-7, with a weak D call TRBD1 (5 bases). CDR1 and CDR2 (germline): SGHRS, YFSETQ. Trimming stripped 0 bases from V and 2 bases from J, with 12 bases between. The CDR3 extends over 15 amino acids. The CDR3 region has the DNA TGCGCCAGCAGCTTGGTGCCAGGGTCCACCTACGAGCAGTACTTC. This sequence encodes CASSLVPGSTYEQYF.

J is TRBJ2-5 and V is TRBV11-2, with D possibly matching TRBD1 (6 bases). The CDR3 extends over 18 amino acids. The germline V gene has CDR1 SGHAT and CDR2 FQNNGV. V was trimmed by 1 base and J by 2 bases, leaving 20 bases between them. The chain's CDR3 is CASSLGSWGDRQQETQYF. The CDR3 DNA follows: TGTGCCAGCAGCTTAGGCTCATGGGGAGACAGGCAGCAAGAGACCCAGTACTTC.

The CDR3 DNA follows: TGCGCCAGCAGCCGAAGCGGGGGGGAATACAATGAGCAGTTCTTC. Its protein product is CASSRSGGEYNEQFF. The rearrangement links TRBV4-1 to TRBJ2-1, with 10 nucleotides matching TRBD2. This CDR3 comprises 15 residues. The trim removed 4 bases at V and 4 bases at J, leaving 4 bases unmatched. Germline V gene lookup returns CDR1 MGHRA and CDR2 YSYEKL.